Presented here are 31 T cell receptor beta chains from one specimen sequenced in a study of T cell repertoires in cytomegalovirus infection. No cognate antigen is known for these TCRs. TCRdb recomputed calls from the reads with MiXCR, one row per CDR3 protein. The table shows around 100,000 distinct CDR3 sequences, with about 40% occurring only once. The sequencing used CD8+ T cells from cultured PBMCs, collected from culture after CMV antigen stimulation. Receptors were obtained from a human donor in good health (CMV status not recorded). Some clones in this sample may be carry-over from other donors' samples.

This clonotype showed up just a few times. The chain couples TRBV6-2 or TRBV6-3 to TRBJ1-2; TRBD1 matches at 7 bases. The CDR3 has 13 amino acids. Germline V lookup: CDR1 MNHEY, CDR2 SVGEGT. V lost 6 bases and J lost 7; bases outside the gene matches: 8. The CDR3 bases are TGTGCCAGCAGGTTCGACAGGGACTCTGGCTACACCTTC. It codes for CASRFDRDSGYTF.

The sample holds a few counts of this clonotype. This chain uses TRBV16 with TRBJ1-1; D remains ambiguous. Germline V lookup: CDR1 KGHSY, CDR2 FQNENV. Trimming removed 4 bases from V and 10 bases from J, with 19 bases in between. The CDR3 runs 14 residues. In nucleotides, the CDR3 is TGTGCCAGCAGCCCGCTGGACGGACCAGTTACAGCTTTCTTT. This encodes CASSPLDGPVTAFF.

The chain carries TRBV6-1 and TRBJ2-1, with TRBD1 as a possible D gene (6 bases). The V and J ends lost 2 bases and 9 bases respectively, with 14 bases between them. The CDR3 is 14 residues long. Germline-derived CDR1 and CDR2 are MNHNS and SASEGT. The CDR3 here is CASSETGPQGEQFF. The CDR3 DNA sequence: TGTGCCAGCAGTGAAACAGGGCCACAGGGTGAGCAGTTCTTC.

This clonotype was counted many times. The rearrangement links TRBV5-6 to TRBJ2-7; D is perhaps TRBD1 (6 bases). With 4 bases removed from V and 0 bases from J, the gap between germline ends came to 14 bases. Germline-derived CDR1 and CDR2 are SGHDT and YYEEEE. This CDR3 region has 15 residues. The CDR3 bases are TGTGCCAGCAGCACCGGACAGTTTGCCTCCTACGAGCAGTACTTC. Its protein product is CASSTGQFASYEQYF.

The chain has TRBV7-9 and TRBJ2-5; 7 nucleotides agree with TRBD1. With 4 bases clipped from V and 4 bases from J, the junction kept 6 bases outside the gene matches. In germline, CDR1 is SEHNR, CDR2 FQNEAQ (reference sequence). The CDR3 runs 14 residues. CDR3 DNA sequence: TGTGCCAGCAGCTATGGGACAGCCCGAGAGACCCAGTACTTC. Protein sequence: CASSYGTARETQYF. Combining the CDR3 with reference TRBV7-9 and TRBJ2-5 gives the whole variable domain DTGVSQNPRHKITKRGQNVTFRCDPISEHNRLYWYRQTLGQGPEFLTYFQNEAQLEKSRLLSDRFSAERPKGSFSTLEIQRTEQGDSAMYLCASSYGTARETQYFGPGTRLLVL.

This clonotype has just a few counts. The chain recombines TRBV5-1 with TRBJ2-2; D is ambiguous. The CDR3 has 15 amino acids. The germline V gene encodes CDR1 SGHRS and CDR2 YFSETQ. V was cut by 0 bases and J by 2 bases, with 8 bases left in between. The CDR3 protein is CASSLGHSNTGELFF. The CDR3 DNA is TGCGCCAGCAGCTTGGGACACAGTAACACCGGGGAGCTGTTTTTT.

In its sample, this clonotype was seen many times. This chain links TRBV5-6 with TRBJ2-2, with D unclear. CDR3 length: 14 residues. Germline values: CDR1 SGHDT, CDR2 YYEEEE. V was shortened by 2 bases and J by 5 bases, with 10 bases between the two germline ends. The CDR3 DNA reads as TGTGCCAGCAGCTTTAACCTCAAGACCGGGGAGCTGTTTTTT. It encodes CASSFNLKTGELFF.

CDR3 protein: CASSSPGTANEKLFF. DNA of the CDR3: TGTGCCAGCAGTTCCCCCGGGACAGCTAATGAAAAACTGTTTTTT. The rearrangement joins TRBV12-3 or TRBV12-4 to TRBJ1-4; 7 nucleotides agree with TRBD1. V lost 4 bases to trimming and J lost 3 bases; unmatched junction nucleotides: 5. This CDR3 has 15 residues.

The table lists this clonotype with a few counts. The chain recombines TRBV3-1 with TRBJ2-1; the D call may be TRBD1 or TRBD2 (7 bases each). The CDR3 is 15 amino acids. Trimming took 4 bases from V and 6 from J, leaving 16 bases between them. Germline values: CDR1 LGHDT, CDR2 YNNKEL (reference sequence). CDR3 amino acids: CASSPWEGAFNEQFF. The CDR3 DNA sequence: TGTGCCAGCAGCCCTTGGGAGGGGGCCTTCAATGAGCAGTTCTTC.

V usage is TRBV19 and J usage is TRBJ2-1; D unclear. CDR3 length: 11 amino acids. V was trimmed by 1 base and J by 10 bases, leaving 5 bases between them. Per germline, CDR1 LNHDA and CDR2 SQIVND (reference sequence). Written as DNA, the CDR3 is TGTGCCAGTAGTATAGCAGGAGAGCAGTTCTTC. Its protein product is CASSIAGEQFF.

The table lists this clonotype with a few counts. The CDR3 DNA sequence: TGCGCCAGCAGCCACAAATCCCCGACAGGGGGATTCACAGATACGCAGTATTTT. Residues: CASSHKSPTGGFTDTQYF. V gene TRBV4-1 combines with J gene TRBJ2-3, with 9 bases fitting TRBD1. V trimming: 3 bases; J trimming: 2 bases; junction bases outside the gene matches: 12. The CDR3 loop spans 18 amino acids. Germline lookup yields CDR1 MGHRA and CDR2 YSYEKL.

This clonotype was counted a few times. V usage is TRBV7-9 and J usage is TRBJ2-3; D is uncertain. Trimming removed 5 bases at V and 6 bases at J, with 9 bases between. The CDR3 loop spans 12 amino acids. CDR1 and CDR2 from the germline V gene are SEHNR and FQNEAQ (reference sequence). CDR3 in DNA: TGTGCCAGCAGCCCTAGGGCGGATACGCAGTATTTT. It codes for CASSPRADTQYF.

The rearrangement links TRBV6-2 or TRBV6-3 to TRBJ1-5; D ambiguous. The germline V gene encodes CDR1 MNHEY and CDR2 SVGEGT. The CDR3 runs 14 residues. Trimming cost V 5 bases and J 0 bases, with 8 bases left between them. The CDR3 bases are TGTGCCAGCAGTAATTTATATAGCAATCAGCCCCAGCATTTT. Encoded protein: CASSNLYSNQPQHF.

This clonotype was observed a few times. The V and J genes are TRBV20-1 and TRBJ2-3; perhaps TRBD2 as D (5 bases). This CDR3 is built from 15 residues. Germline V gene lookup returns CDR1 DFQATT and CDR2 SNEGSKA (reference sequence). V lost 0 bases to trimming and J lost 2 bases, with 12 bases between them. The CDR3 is CSARERRTATDTQYF. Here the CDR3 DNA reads TGCAGTGCTAGAGAGAGAAGGACTGCCACAGATACGCAGTATTTT.

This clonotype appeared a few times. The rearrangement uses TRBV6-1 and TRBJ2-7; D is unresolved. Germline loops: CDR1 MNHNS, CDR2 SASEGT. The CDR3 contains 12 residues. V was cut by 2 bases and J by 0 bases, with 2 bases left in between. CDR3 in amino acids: CASSESSYEQYF. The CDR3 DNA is TGTGCCAGCAGTGAAAGCTCCTACGAGCAGTACTTC.

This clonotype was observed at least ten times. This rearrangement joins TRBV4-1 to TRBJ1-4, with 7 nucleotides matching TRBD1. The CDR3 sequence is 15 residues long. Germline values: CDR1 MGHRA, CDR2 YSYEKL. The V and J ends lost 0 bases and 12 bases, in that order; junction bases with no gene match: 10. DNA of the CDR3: TGCGCCAGCAGCCAAGAGGGGACAGCGTCGGATGAACTGTTTTTT. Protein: CASSQEGTASDELFF.

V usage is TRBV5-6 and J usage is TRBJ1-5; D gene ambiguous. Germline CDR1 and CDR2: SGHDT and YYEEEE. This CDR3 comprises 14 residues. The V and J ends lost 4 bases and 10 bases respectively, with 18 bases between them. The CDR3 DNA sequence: TGTGCCAGCAGCAAGGACGGAGCGGTTGGACCCCAGCATTTT. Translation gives CASSKDGAVGPQHF.

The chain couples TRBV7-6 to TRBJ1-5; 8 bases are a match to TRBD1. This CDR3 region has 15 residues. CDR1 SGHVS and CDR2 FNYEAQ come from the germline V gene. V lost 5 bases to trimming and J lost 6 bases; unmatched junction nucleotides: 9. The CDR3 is CASSPVTGAGQPQHF. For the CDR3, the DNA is TGTGCCAGCAGCCCTGTGACAGGGGCAGGTCAGCCCCAGCATTTT.

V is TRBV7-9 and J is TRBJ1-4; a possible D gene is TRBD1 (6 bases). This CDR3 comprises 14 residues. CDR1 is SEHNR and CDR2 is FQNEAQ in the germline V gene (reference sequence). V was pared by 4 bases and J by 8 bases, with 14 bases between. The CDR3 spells CASSSRDNAEKLFF. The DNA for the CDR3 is TGTGCCAGCAGCTCCAGGGACAATGCCGAAAAACTGTTTTTT. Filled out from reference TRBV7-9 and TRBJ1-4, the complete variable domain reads DTGVSQNPRHKITKRGQNVTFRCDPISEHNRLYWYRQTLGQGPEFLTYFQNEAQLEKSRLLSDRFSAERPKGSFSTLEIQRTEQGDSAMYLCASSSRDNAEKLFFGSGTQLSVL.

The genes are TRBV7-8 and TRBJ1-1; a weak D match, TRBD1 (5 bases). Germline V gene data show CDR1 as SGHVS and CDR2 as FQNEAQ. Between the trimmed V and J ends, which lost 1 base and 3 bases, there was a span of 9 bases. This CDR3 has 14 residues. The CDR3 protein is CASSLELTDTEAFF. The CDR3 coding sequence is TGTGCCAGCAGCTTAGAACTGACAGACACTGAAGCTTTCTTT.

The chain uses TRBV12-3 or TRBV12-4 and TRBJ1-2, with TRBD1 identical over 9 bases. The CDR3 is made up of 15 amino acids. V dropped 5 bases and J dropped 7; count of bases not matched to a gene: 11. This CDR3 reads CASSNSPTGGGGYTF. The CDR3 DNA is TGTGCCAGCAGTAACTCCCCAACAGGGGGCGGTGGCTACACCTTC.

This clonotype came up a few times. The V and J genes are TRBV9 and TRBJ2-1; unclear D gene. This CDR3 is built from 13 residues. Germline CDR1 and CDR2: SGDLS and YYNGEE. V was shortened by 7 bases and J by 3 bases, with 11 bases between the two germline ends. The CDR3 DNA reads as TGTGCCAGCTCCCCTACCGACTACAATGAGCAGTTCTTC. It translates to CASSPTDYNEQFF.

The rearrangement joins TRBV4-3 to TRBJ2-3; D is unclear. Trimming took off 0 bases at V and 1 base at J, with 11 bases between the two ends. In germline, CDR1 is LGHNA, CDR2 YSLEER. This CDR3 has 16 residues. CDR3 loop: CASSQDNSIRTDTQYF. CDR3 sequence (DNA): TGCGCCAGCAGCCAAGACAACTCTATTCGCACAGATACGCAGTATTTT.

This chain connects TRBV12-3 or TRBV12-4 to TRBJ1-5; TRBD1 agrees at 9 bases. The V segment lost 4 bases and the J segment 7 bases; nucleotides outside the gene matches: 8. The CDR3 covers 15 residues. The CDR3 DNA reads TGTGCCAGCAGTTCGCACAGGGGGCTCGGACAGCCCCAGCATTTT. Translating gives CASSSHRGLGQPQHF.

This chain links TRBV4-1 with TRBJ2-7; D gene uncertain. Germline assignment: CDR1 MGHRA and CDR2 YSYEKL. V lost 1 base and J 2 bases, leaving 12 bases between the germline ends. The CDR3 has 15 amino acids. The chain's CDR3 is CASSQVMSPAYEQYF. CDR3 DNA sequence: TGCGCCAGCAGCCAAGTGATGAGTCCTGCCTACGAGCAGTACTTC.

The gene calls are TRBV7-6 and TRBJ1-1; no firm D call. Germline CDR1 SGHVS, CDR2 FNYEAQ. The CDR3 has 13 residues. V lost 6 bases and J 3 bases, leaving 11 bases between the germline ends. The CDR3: CASSFRLDTEAFF. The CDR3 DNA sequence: TGTGCCAGCAGTTTCCGGTTGGACACTGAAGCTTTCTTT.

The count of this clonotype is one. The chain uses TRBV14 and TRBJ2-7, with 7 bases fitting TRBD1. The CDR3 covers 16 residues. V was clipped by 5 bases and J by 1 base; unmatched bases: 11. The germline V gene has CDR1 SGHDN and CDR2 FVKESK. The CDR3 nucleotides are TGTGCCAGCAGCTCGACAGGGACCGGGGAGTCCTACGAGCAGTACTTC. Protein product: CASSSTGTGESYEQYF.

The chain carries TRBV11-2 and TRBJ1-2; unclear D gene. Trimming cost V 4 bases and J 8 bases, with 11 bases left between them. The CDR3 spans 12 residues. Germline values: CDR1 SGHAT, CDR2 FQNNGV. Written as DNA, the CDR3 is TGTGCCAGCAGCTCAGCGGCCGGCGGCTACACCTTC. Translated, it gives CASSSAAGGYTF.

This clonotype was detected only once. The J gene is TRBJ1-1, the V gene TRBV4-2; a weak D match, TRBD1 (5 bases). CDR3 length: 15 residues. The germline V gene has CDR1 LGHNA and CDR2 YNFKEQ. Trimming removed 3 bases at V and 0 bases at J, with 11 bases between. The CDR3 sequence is CASSHGGGMNTEAFF. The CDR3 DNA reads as TGTGCCAGCAGCCACGGGGGGGGAATGAACACTGAAGCTTTCTTT.

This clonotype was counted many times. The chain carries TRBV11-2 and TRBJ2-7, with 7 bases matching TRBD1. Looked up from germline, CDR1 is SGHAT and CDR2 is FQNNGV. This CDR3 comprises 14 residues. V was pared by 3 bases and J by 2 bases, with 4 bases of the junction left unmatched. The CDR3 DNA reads TGTGCCAGCAGCTTTTGGACAGGACCCTACGAGCAGTACTTC. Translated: CASSFWTGPYEQYF.

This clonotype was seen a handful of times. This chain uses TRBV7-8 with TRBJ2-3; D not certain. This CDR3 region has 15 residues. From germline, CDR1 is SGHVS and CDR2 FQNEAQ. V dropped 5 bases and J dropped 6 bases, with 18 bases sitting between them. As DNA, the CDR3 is TGTGCCAGCAGCCCCCCCCAGGCCTCGACCGATACGCAGTATTTT. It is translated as CASSPPQASTDTQYF.